The 6 T cell receptor beta chains presented below share a single source sample, sequenced in a study of OX40 agonist ivuxolimab in advanced cancers. Sequenced by immunoSEQ multiplex PCR; TCRdb stores in-frame clones only, minus some. This table holds about 130,000 clones, under 95% found once. The sample consisted of CD4+ or CD8+ T cells sorted from blood, taken in a trial of the OX40 agonist ivuxolimab. The origin of the receptors is an adult with an advanced solid tumor such as melanoma, head and neck, liver or kidney cancer.

The V gene is TRBV30, the J gene TRBJ2-7, with D perhaps TRBD2 (5 bases). The V end was cut by 1 base, the J end by 6 bases, with 10 bases between. The CDR3 extends over 12 amino acids. Germline-derived CDR1 and CDR2 are GTSNPN and SVGIG (reference sequence). Written as DNA, the CDR3 is TGTGCCTGGAGTGGACGGGGTCTCGAGCAGTACTTC. The encoded protein is CAWSGRGLEQYF. Together with reference TRBV30 and TRBJ2-7, the CDR3 gives the full variable domain: SQTIHQWPATLVQPVGSPLSLECTVEGTSNPNLYWYRQAAGRGLQLLFYSVGIGQISSEVPQNLSASRPQDRQFILSSKKLLLSDSGFYLCAWSGRGLEQYFGPGTRLTVT.

The gene calls are TRBV5-1 and TRBJ2-5; D remains unclear. The CDR3 length is 16 residues. CDR1 is SGHRS, CDR2 YFSETQ, per germline. V was cut by 1 base and J by 5 bases, with 18 bases left in between. CDR3 bases: TGCGCCAGCAGCTTGACGGATCGAGGATACGGGGAGACCCAGTACTTC. It translates to CASSLTDRGYGETQYF.

V gene TRBV7-9 combines with J gene TRBJ2-5; possible D gene TRBD2, 7 bases. In germline, CDR1 is SEHNR, CDR2 FQNEAQ (reference sequence). V lost 5 bases, J lost 5 bases, and 21 bases lay in between. This CDR3 region has 16 residues. In DNA form, the CDR3 reads TGTGCCAGCAGCCAGGGAGGGGGAGTTACACAGGAGACCCAGTACTTC. It is translated as CASSQGGGVTQETQYF.

This chain connects TRBV28 to TRBJ1-5, with a possible D match to TRBD1 (5 bases). Germline V gene sequence: CDR1 MDHEN, CDR2 SYDVKM. V was clipped by 3 bases and J by 3 bases, with 15 bases between them. CDR3 length: 16 amino acids. The CDR3 DNA reads TGTGCCAGCAGTTTTGCTTTCCAGGGCCACAATCAGCCCCAGCATTTT. Translating gives CASSFAFQGHNQPQHF. The full variable domain, in which reference TRBV28 and TRBJ1-5 provide the parts outside the CDR3, is DVKVTQSSRYLVKRTGEKVFLECVQDMDHENMFWYRQDPGLGLRLIYFSYDVKMKEKGDIPEGYSVSREKKERFSLILESASTNQTSMYLCASSFAFQGHNQPQHFGDGTRLSIL.

The count of this clone is one. The rearrangement links TRBV5-1 to TRBJ1-2; no firm D call. The germline V gene has CDR1 SGHRS and CDR2 YFSETQ. The CDR3 runs 16 residues. V shed 0 bases and J shed 4 bases, with 16 bases lying between them. DNA of the CDR3: TGCGCCAGCAGCTTGGATGCACAGAGGGTTTCCTATGGCTACACCTTC. It codes for CASSLDAQRVSYGYTF. Complete variable domain (other parts from reference TRBV5-1 and TRBJ1-2): KAGVTQTPRYLIKTRGQQVTLSCSPISGHRSVSWYQQTPGQGLQFLFEYFSETQRNKGNFPGRFSGRQFSNSRSEMNVSTLELGDSALYLCASSLDAQRVSYGYTFGSGTRLTVV.

This clone has more than one count but fewer than ten. This specimen includes other DNA sequences encoding the same CDR3. This chain connects TRBV19 to TRBJ2-7; TRBD1 aligns across 8 bases. The CDR3 has 14 residues. Germline CDR1 LNHDA, CDR2 SQIVND (reference sequence). J lost 2 bases, V lost 5 bases, and 5 bases had no gene match. In nucleotides, the CDR3 is TGTGCCAGTAGTCGAGGACAGGGAGCCTACGAGCAGTACTTC. This sequence encodes CASSRGQGAYEQYF.